This T cell receptor beta chain was captured in a study of OX40 agonist ivuxolimab in advanced cancers. As for the study in general: Patients received intravenous ivuxolimab every 2 weeks at 0.01 to 10 mg/kg. Hepatocellular carcinoma, melanoma, renal cell or head and neck cancer was diagnosed in the dose-escalation patients. Antecedent anti-PD-1, anti-PD-L1 or anti-CTLA-4 therapy was permissible, with 35% to 40% having received some. Findings and limits, study-wide: With doses of 0.1 to 3.0 mg/kg, CD4+ and CD8+ blood T cells had undergone clonal expansion by week 6.

Notes on this clone: The antigen is unknown.

Using immunoSEQ multiplex PCR, the repertoire was profiled, and TCRdb retains in-frame clones only, with some absent. The top ten hold about 4% of the sample, which has fewer than 65,000 clones, roughly nine tenths seen once. Germline values: CDR1 MNHNS, CDR2 SASEGT. The CDR3 is 14 residues long. Trimming took 1 base from V and 5 from J; bases not matched to a gene: 3. This clonotype was obtained from an adult with an advanced solid tumor such as melanoma, head and neck, liver or kidney cancer. This specimen was CD4+ or CD8+ T cells sorted from blood, taken in a trial of the OX40 agonist ivuxolimab. This chain uses TRBV6-1 with TRBJ2-3; 7 positions match TRBD2. This chain's CDR3 is CASSEVGGVDTQYF. CDR3 sequence (DNA): TGTGCCAGCAGTGAAGTGGGGGGGGTAGATACGCAGTATTTT.